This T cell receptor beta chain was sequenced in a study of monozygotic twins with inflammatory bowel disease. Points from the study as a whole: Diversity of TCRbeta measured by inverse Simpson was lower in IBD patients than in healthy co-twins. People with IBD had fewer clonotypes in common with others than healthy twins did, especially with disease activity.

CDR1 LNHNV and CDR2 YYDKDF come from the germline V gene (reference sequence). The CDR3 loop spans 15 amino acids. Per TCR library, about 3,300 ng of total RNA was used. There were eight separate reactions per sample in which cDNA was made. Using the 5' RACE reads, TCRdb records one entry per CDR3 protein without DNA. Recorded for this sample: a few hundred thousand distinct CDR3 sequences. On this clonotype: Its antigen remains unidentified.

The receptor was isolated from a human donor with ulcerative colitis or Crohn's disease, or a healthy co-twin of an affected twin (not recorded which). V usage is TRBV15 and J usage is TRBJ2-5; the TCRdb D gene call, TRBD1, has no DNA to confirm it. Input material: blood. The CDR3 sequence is CATSRGWLAGETQYF.